The subject of this entry is one TCR beta chain. Its matching antigen is unknown. The sample comes from a study of cytomegalovirus exposure and HLA in healthy donors. Study results and limitations: A missense variant in DCLRE1C was later tied to TCR beta V- and J-gene trimming.

This CDR3 has 15 residues. Per the germline V gene, CDR1 is SGHRS and CDR2 is YFSETQ. With 2 bases removed from V and 4 bases from J, the gap between germline ends came to 13 bases. PCR employed 60 Vbeta and 13 Jbeta primers. Clones were read by immunoSEQ multiplex PCR, and TCRdb kept only the in-frame ones, dropping some. Of 170,000 or so clones in the sample, 60% to 80% were seen once. Sequences were obtained from PBMCs. The clonotype originates from a woman aged 50 to 65 in good health and CMV-seropositive. The chain has TRBV5-1 and TRBJ2-1; D is perhaps TRBD1 (6 bases). The CDR3 protein is CASSFSQQGYNEQFF. The CDR3, as DNA: TGCGCCAGCAGCTTTAGCCAACAGGGTTACAATGAGCAGTTCTTC.